The 28 T cell receptor beta chains reported below all come from one sample, sequenced in a study of human T cells and chemical hapten exposure. Specified time point: pre-sensitization, week 0. Described treatment: therapeutic diphenylcyclopropenone sensitization with weekly scalp DPC. In TCRdb, the RACE reads were re-called with MiXCR into one record per CDR3 protein. Among fewer than 350,000 distinct CDR3 sequences listed, around 7.3% were seen once. The sample consisted of whole blood, taken in connection with sensitization to the hapten diphenylcyclopropenone (DPC). The receptors come from a man aged 18 to 30 with alopecia areata. Some clones in this sample may be carry-over from other donors' samples.

This chain uses TRBV12-3 or TRBV12-4 with TRBJ1-5; no reliable D call. CDR3 length: 14 residues. Between the trimmed V and J ends, which lost 1 base and 7 bases, there was a span of 11 bases. The CDR3 nucleotides are TGTGCCAGCAGTTTAGTGATGGTTGGGCAGCCCCAGCATTTT. It specifies CASSLVMVGQPQHF.

CDR3 protein: CASSRTTSPYEQYF. Here the CDR3 DNA reads TGCGCCAGCAGCCGAACCACGAGTCCCTACGAGCAGTACTTC. This chain joins TRBV4-3 and TRBJ2-7; no definite D call. The ends were cut back, 4 bases at V and 2 bases at J, with 12 bases in the middle. Germline V CDR1 and CDR2: LGHNA, YSLEER. The CDR3 has 14 amino acids.

As to this clonotype: Given a much more abundant clone one base away, this may be a read error. V is TRBV7-2 and J is TRBJ1-1; D gene unclear. Germline V gives CDR1 SGHTA, CDR2 FQGNSA. The CDR3 runs 13 residues. Deletions cut 2 bases from V and 1 base from J, with 5 bases between. Here the CDR3 DNA reads TGTGCCAGCAGCTTACATTGGAACACTGAAGCTTTCTTT. Its translation: CASSLHWNTEAFF. Supplemented by reference TRBV7-2 and TRBJ1-1, the full variable domain reads GAGVSQSPSNKVTEKGKDVELRCDPISGHTALYWYRQSLGQGLEFLIYFQGNSAPDKSGLPSDRFSAERTGGSVSTLTIQRTQQEDSAVYLCASSLHWNTEAFFGQGTRLTVV.

The table lists this clonotype with many counts. V gene TRBV7-2 combines with J gene TRBJ1-2; D unclear. This CDR3 spans 13 amino acids. With 1 base removed from V and 8 bases from J, the gap between germline ends came to 11 bases. The germline V gene encodes CDR1 SGHTA and CDR2 FQGNSA. CDR3 in amino acids: CASSLVRVYGYTF. As DNA, the CDR3 is TGTGCCAGCAGCTTAGTGAGGGTCTACGGCTACACCTTC.

This clonotype was found many times. The rearrangement joins TRBV28 to TRBJ2-3, with D possibly being TRBD1 (5 bases). This CDR3 region has 15 residues. V was trimmed by 6 bases and J by 8 bases, leaving 21 bases between them. The germline V gene has CDR1 MDHEN and CDR2 SYDVKM. CDR3 residues: CASRSIGRDARTQYF. In nucleotides, the CDR3 is TGTGCCAGCAGATCCATTGGCAGGGATGCCCGTACGCAGTATTTT.

This clonotype appeared a few times. The genes are TRBV28 and TRBJ2-7; a possible D gene is TRBD1 (5 bases). This CDR3 has 13 residues. Germline-derived CDR1 and CDR2 are MDHEN and SYDVKM. The V gene lost 4 bases and the J gene lost 4 bases, with 11 bases spanning the gap. CDR3 in amino acids: CASSYDDSYEQYF. The DNA for the CDR3 is TGTGCCAGCAGTTACGACGACAGTTACGAGCAGTACTTC. Full variable domain (rest looked up from reference TRBV28 and TRBJ2-7): DVKVTQSSRYLVKRTGEKVFLECVQDMDHENMFWYRQDPGLGLRLIYFSYDVKMKEKGDIPEGYSVSREKKERFSLILESASTNQTSMYLCASSYDDSYEQYFGPGTRLTVT.

In this sample, this clonotype turned up once. The rearrangement links TRBV20-1 to TRBJ1-2; D is unresolved. The V end lost 3 bases, the J end lost 10 bases, and 6 bases lay between the germline ends. The CDR3 has 9 residues. The germline V gene encodes CDR1 DFQATT and CDR2 SNEGSKA (reference sequence). CDR3 coding DNA: TGCAGTGCTAGCAGGCCCTACACCTTC. As protein: CSASRPYTF.

The V gene is TRBV7-3, the J gene TRBJ2-6; possibly TRBD2 for D (6 bases). Between the trimmed V and J ends, which lost 4 bases and 2 bases, there was a span of 9 bases. This CDR3 contains 15 residues. Germline assignment: CDR1 SGHTA and CDR2 FQGTGA. The CDR3 spells CASSSGGTGANVLTF. In DNA, the CDR3 is TGTGCCAGCAGCTCCGGGGGAACTGGGGCCAACGTCCTGACTTTC. Based on the CDR3 plus reference TRBV7-3 and TRBJ2-6, the full variable domain is GAGVSQTPSNKVTEKGKYVELRCDPISGHTALYWYRQSLGQGPEFLIYFQGTGAADDSGLPNDRFFAVRPEGSVSTLKIQRTERGDSAVYLCASSSGGTGANVLTFGAGSRLTVL.

In its sample, this clonotype was seen a few times. The chain uses TRBV9 and TRBJ1-6, with D tentatively TRBD1 (5 bases). V lost 4 bases and J lost 10, with 21 bases in between. From germline, CDR1 is SGDLS and CDR2 YYNGEE. CDR3 length: 16 residues. As DNA, the CDR3 is TGTGCCAGCAGCCCTCAGCCGGGACCGCTCGCATCACCCCTCCACTTT. It yields the protein CASSPQPGPLASPLHF.

A few counts support this clonotype. The rearrangement joins TRBV6-2 or TRBV6-3 to TRBJ2-7; TRBD2 might be the D (7 bases). The germline V gene has CDR1 MNHEY and CDR2 SVGEGT. CDR3 length: 15 amino acids. V dropped 3 bases and J dropped 7 bases, with 19 bases sitting between them. The CDR3 DNA sequence: TGTGCCAGCAGTTATCGGGGGGCCGGGGCCGAAGAGCAGTACGTC. Its translation: CASSYRGAGAEEQYV.

This chain uses TRBV6-5 with TRBJ1-4; no firm D call. The CDR3 is made up of 15 amino acids. V was cut by 0 bases and J by 7 bases, with 12 bases left in between. Germline V gene data show CDR1 as MNHEY and CDR2 as SVGAGI. This CDR3 reads CASSYSRARGEKLFF. The CDR3 coding sequence is TGTGCCAGCAGTTACTCGAGGGCCCGCGGTGAAAAACTGTTTTTT.

The chain employs TRBV3-1 and TRBJ2-5; D uncertain. Trimming removed 0 bases from V and 6 bases from J, with 11 bases in between. CDR3 length: 14 residues. Germline V gene lookup returns CDR1 LGHDT and CDR2 YNNKEL (reference sequence). The CDR3: CASSQDPRTKTQYF. The CDR3 DNA is TGTGCCAGCAGCCAAGACCCCCGGACGAAGACCCAGTACTTC.

This clonotype was observed at least ten times. This rearrangement joins TRBV7-2 to TRBJ1-6; D possibly corresponds to TRBD1 (5 bases). This CDR3 has 17 residues. Looked up from germline, CDR1 is SGHTA and CDR2 is FQGNSA. Trimming removed 9 bases at V and 8 bases at J, with 26 bases between. Here the CDR3 reads CASEPGVGQASHSPLHF. The DNA of the CDR3 is TGTGCCAGTGAACCCGGCGTGGGGCAGGCGTCGCATTCACCCCTCCACTTT.

The J gene is TRBJ2-7, the V gene TRBV6-1; 10 positions agree with TRBD2. CDR1 and CDR2 from the germline V gene are MNHNS and SASEGT. CDR3 length: 17 amino acids. V trimming: 4 bases; J trimming: 0 bases; junction bases outside the gene matches: 9. The CDR3 nucleotides are TGTGCCAGCAGTGTGGTTAGCGGGGGGCCCAGCTCCTACGAGCAGTACTTC. It encodes CASSVVSGGPSSYEQYF.

This clonotype was detected ten times or more. The chain recombines TRBV6-2 or TRBV6-3 with TRBJ1-2; unclear D gene. Germline V gene lookup returns CDR1 MNHEY and CDR2 SVGEGT. The CDR3 has 11 residues. V was pared by 2 bases and J by 4 bases, with 2 bases between. CDR3 in amino acids: CASSYIYGYTF. CDR3 sequence (DNA): TGTGCCAGCAGTTACATCTATGGCTACACCTTC.

The chain is built from TRBV6-2 or TRBV6-3 and TRBJ1-1, with a weak D call TRBD1 (5 bases). This CDR3 has 14 residues. The germline V gene encodes CDR1 MNHEY and CDR2 SVGEGT. V lost 6 bases, J lost 5 bases, and 16 bases lay in between. The CDR3 region has the DNA TGTGCCAGCAGGGACACGGGGGAGGAAACTGAAGCTTTCTTT. This sequence encodes CASRDTGEETEAFF.

This clonotype appeared a few times. The chain uses TRBV6-5 and TRBJ2-5; D gene ambiguous. Germline CDR1 and CDR2: MNHEY and SVGAGI. CDR3 size: 14 residues. Between the trimmed V and J ends, which lost 2 bases and 4 bases, there was a span of 11 bases. The CDR3, as DNA: TGTGCCAGCAGTTACGGCGGCACAGTAGAGACCCAGTACTTC. This encodes CASSYGGTVETQYF.

In its sample, this clonotype was seen a few times. The V and J genes are TRBV7-9 and TRBJ2-1, with a tentative D call TRBD1 (6 bases). Germline V gene data show CDR1 as SEHNR and CDR2 as FQNEAQ (reference sequence). This CDR3 is 14 amino acids long. The V end was cut by 1 base, the J end by 10 bases, with 14 bases between. The CDR3 reads CASSLDTGLWEQFF. CDR3 coding DNA: TGTGCCAGCAGCTTAGATACAGGGCTCTGGGAGCAGTTCTTC.

This clonotype appeared many times. V is TRBV9 and J is TRBJ1-1, with D uncertain. Trimming shortened V by 4 bases and J by 0 bases, and 13 bases separated the two germline ends. The germline CDR1 and CDR2 sequences are SGDLS and YYNGEE. This CDR3 comprises 15 residues. CDR3 in DNA: TGTGCCAGCAGCCGAGATGCAGTCATGAACACTGAAGCTTTCTTT. This gives the protein CASSRDAVMNTEAFF.

The chain carries TRBV27 and TRBJ2-7; no firm D call. Trimming took off 6 bases at V and 2 bases at J, with 17 bases between the two ends. Germline CDR1 reads MNHEY; CDR2 reads SMNVEV (reference sequence). The CDR3 loop spans 15 amino acids. The CDR3 spells CASSEYSVKTYEQYF. CDR3 DNA sequence: TGTGCCAGCAGCGAATACTCCGTTAAGACCTACGAGCAGTACTTC.

V usage is TRBV7-9 and J usage is TRBJ2-4, with D perhaps matching TRBD1 (6 bases). Germline CDR1 reads SEHNR; CDR2 reads FQNEAQ (reference sequence). The CDR3 covers 15 residues. The germline V and J ends were trimmed by 6 bases and 2 bases, with 14 bases remaining between them. The CDR3 sequence: CASSSGTPPKNIQYF. The DNA of the CDR3 is TGTGCCAGCAGTTCCGGGACACCCCCCAAAAACATTCAGTACTTC. Together with reference TRBV7-9 and TRBJ2-4, the CDR3 gives the full variable domain: DTGVSQNPRHKITKRGQNVTFRCDPISEHNRLYWYRQTLGQGPEFLTYFQNEAQLEKSRLLSDRFSAERPKGSFSTLEIQRTEQGDSAMYLCASSSGTPPKNIQYFGAGTRLSVL.

At least ten counts were recorded for this clonotype. The chain carries TRBV2 and TRBJ2-1; 10 bases are a match to TRBD1. The CDR3 totals 17 residues. J lost 8 bases, V lost 5 bases, and 15 bases had no gene match. The germline V gene has CDR1 SNHLY and CDR2 FYNNEI. This CDR3 is CASSLPPGTGEMDEQFF. Here the CDR3 DNA reads TGTGCCAGCAGTCTTCCCCCCGGGACAGGGGAAATGGATGAGCAGTTCTTC. Full variable domain (remainder filled in from reference TRBV2 and TRBJ2-1): EPEVTQTPSHQVTQMGQEVILRCVPISNHLYFYWYRQILGQKVEFLVSFYNNEISEKSEIFDDQFSVERPDGSNFTLKIRSTKLEDSAMYFCASSLPPGTGEMDEQFFGPGTRLTVL.

This clonotype was counted only a few times. The CDR3 nucleotides are TGTGCCAGCAGGTATCTTCATCCGGGACGGAAGATGAACACTGAAGCTTTCTTT. Protein: CASRYLHPGRKMNTEAFF. The chain couples TRBV7-9 to TRBJ1-1; tentative D call: TRBD1 (5 bases). The germline gives CDR1 SEHNR, CDR2 FQNEAQ (reference sequence). The V end was cut by 6 bases, the J end by 0 bases, with 23 bases between. This CDR3 region has 18 residues.

The sample holds a few counts of this clonotype. J is TRBJ2-1 and V is TRBV27; D uncertain. Trimming cost V 3 bases and J 2 bases, with 8 bases left between them. Germline loops: CDR1 MNHEY, CDR2 SMNVEV (reference sequence). The CDR3 sequence is 14 residues long. The CDR3 DNA reads as TGTGCCAGCAGTTTCAGACGGGCCTACAATGAGCAGTTCTTC. Protein product: CASSFRRAYNEQFF.

Only a few counts were recorded for this clonotype. V is TRBV6-2 or TRBV6-3 and J is TRBJ2-1; TRBD2 aligns across 8 bases. J gave up 10 bases and V 2 bases, and 7 bases lay outside the gene matches. Germline V gene data show CDR1 as MNHEY and CDR2 as SVGEGT. CDR3 length: 14 amino acids. The CDR3 is CASSYVGGAYEQFF. CDR3 in DNA: TGTGCCAGCAGTTACGTCGGGGGGGCATACGAGCAGTTCTTC.

This clonotype was observed many times. The V and J genes are TRBV21-1 and TRBJ2-7; TRBD1 is the table's D call and was not checked against the DNA. TRBV21-1 is designated a pseudogene. CDR3 length equals 14 residues. CDR3 sequence: CASSKRTGTYEQYV. The CDR3 region has the DNA TGTGCCAGCAGCAAAAGGACAGGGACCTACGAGCAGTACGTC.

This clonotype has at least ten counts. The rearrangement joins TRBV2 to TRBJ2-5, with D possibly being TRBD1 (7 bases). The CDR3 sequence is 16 residues long. Trimming took 4 bases from V and 0 from J, leaving 15 bases between them. CDR1 and CDR2 (germline): SNHLY, FYNNEI. CDR3 in DNA: TGTGCCAGCAGTGCACGGAGGGACAGCAACCAAGAGACCCAGTACTTC. This gives the protein CASSARRDSNQETQYF.

This clonotype was observed a handful of times. The rearrangement uses TRBV12-3 or TRBV12-4 and TRBJ1-1, with a weak D call TRBD1 (6 bases). V lost 3 bases and J lost 10, with 12 bases in between. This CDR3 is built from 12 residues. The CDR3: CASSLGHGTAFF. Written as DNA, the CDR3 is TGTGCCAGCAGTTTGGGACACGGGACAGCTTTCTTT.